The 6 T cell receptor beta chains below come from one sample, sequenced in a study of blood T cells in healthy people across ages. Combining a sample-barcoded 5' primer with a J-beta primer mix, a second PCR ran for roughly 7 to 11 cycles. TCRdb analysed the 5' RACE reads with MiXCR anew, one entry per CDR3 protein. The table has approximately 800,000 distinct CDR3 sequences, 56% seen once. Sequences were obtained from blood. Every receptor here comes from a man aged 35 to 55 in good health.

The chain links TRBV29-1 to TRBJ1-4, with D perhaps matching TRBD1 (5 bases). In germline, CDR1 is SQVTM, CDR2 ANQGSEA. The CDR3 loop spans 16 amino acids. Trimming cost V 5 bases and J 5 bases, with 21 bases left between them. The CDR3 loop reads CSVLQHPGRANEKLFF. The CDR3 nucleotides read TGCAGCGTTCTACAACATCCGGGACGGGCGAATGAAAAACTGTTTTTT. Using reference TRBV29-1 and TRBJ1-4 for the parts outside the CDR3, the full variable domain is SAVISQKPSRDICQRGTSLTIQCQVDSQVTMMFWYRQQPGQSLTLIATANQGSEATYESGFVIDKFPISRPNLTFSTLTVSNMSPEDSSIYLCSVLQHPGRANEKLFFGSGTQLSVL.

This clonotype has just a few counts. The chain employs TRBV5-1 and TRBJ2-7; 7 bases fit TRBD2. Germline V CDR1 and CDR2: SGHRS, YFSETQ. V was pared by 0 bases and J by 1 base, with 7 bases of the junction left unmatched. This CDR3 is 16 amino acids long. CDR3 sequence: CASSLDGREASYEQYF. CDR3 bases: TGCGCCAGCAGCTTGGACGGCCGGGAGGCATCCTACGAGCAGTACTTC.

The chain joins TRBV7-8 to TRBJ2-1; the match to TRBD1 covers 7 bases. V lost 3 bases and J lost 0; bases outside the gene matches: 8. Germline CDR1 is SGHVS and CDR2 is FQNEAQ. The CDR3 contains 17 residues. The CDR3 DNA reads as TGTGCCAGCAGCTTGGACAGGCCAGGGAGCTCCTACAATGAGCAGTTCTTC. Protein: CASSLDRPGSSYNEQFF.

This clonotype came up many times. The CDR3 coding sequence is TGTGCCAGCAGCTTAGGTGGACTGAACACTGAAGCTTTCTTT. Translation: CASSLGGLNTEAFF. This sequence joins TRBV7-9 and TRBJ1-1; D is undetermined. The CDR3 contains 14 residues. Germline CDR1 and CDR2: SEHNR and FQNEAQ (reference sequence). V was pared by 1 base and J by 0 bases, with 6 bases between.

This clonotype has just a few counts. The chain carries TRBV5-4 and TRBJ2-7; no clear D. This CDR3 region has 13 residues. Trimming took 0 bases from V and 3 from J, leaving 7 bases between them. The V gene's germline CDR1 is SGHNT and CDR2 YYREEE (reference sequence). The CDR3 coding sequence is TGTGCCAGCAGCTTGGAAGCAGTCTACGAGCAGTACTTC. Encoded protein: CASSLEAVYEQYF.

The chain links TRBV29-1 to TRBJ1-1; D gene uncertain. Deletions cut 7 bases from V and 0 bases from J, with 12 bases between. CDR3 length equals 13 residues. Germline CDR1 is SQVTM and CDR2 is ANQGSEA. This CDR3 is CSASGRLNTEAFF. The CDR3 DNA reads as TGCAGCGCCTCCGGACGGTTGAACACTGAAGCTTTCTTT.